These T cell receptor beta chains were read from a single sample in a study of T cell responses to AZD1222 COVID-19 vaccine. Assay: immunoSEQ multiplex PCR; the TCRdb copy retains only in-frame clones and omits some. Here the sample spans about 190,000 clones, 80% to 95% being singletons. Source: peripheral blood, taken on day 0 of AZD1222 vaccination. The receptors derive from an adult in good health. Both conserved end residues are part of each CDR3. The D gene is left open where the match is weak. Clone size is given for some rows only: seen once, a few or many times, or a class if the clone is expanded.

v_gene	abundance	d_gene	j_gene	CDR3aa	CDR3nt
TRBV30	-	TRBD1	TRBJ1-5	CAWSVPGQGSGQPQHF	TGTGCCTGGAGTGTACCCGGACAGGGGAGTGGTCAGCCCCAGCATTTT
TRBV6-5	-	-	TRBJ2-3	CASSSVGTLPTDTQYF	TGTGCCAGCAGTTCCGTCGGGACTTTACCCACAGATACGCAGTATTTT
TRBV5-8	-	TRBD1	TRBJ1-1	CASSPQGQLNTEAFF	TGTGCCAGCAGCCCCCAGGGACAGCTGAACACTGAAGCTTTCTTT
TRBV29-1	-	-	TRBJ1-4	CSVGTYDEKLFF	TGCAGCGTCGGGACGTATGATGAAAAACTGTTTTTT
TRBV13	once	TRBD1	TRBJ2-7	CASSSRDRGFYEQYF	TGTGCCAGCAGCTCCCGGGACAGGGGGTTCTACGAGCAGTACTTC
TRBV9	-	-	TRBJ2-7	CASSVGWGADEQYF	TGTGCCAGCAGCGTCGGATGGGGGGCCGACGAGCAGTACTTC
TRBV18	-	-	TRBJ2-3	CASSPGAAGTDTQYF	TGTGCCAGCTCACCAGGGGCCGCTGGCACAGATACGCAGTATTTT
TRBV7-6	-	-	TRBJ1-2	CASSLDASNYGYTF	TGTGCCAGCAGCTTGGACGCATCTAACTATGGCTACACCTTC
TRBV18	once	-	TRBJ2-1	CASSPPTPGNGEQFF	TGTGCCAGCTCACCACCGACCCCAGGGAATGGGGAGCAGTTCTTC
TRBV6-5	-	TRBD1	TRBJ1-2	CASTKDRVNYGYTF	TGTGCCAGTACCAAGGACAGGGTTAACTATGGCTACACCTTC
TRBV29-1	-	TRBD1	TRBJ1-4	CSVRQGVIEKLFF	TGCAGCGTGAGACAGGGAGTAATTGAAAAACTGTTTTTT
TRBV6-5	-	TRBD1	TRBJ1-2	CASSAPDRGSYGYTF	TGTGCCAGCAGCGCCCCGGACAGGGGCTCCTATGGCTACACCTTC
TRBV6-1	-	-	TRBJ2-7	CASSEGWQNSYEQYF	TGTGCCAGCAGTGAAGGCTGGCAAAACTCCTACGAGCAGTACTTC
TRBV27	-	-	TRBJ2-7	CASRRGRNEQYF	TGTGCCAGCAGGCGGGGTCGGAACGAGCAGTACTTC
TRBV6-2/TRBV6-3	-	-	TRBJ1-5	CASSLYPDGNSNQPQHF	TGTGCCAGCAGCCTATACCCGGACGGAAATAGCAATCAGCCCCAGCATTTT
TRBV2	once	TRBD1	TRBJ1-2	CARGDGNRGLPNYGYTF	TGTGCCAGAGGGGACGGGAACAGGGGCTTACCGAACTATGGCTACACCTTC
TRBV12-3/TRBV12-4	-	-	TRBJ2-1	CASSWRSGFF	TGTGCCAGCAGTTGGCGGTCAGGGTTCTTC
TRBV5-1	-	TRBD1	TRBJ1-1	CASSLALQGMGTEAFF	TGCGCCAGCAGCTTGGCCTTACAGGGGATGGGGACTGAAGCTTTCTTT
TRBV30	-	-	TRBJ2-3	CAFTRMGSSTDTQYF	TGTGCCTTCACAAGAATGGGGAGCAGCACAGATACGCAGTATTTT
TRBV30	few	-	TRBJ1-3	CAWRLPRQPVSGNTIYF	TGTGCCTGGCGCCTACCTAGGCAGCCCGTCTCTGGAAACACCATATATTTT
TRBV5-4	-	-	TRBJ2-7	CASSGTVLSYSYEQYF	TGTGCCAGCAGCGGGACCGTATTAAGTTACTCCTACGAGCAGTACTTC
TRBV4-1	-	-	TRBJ2-7	CASSQELGFVYEQYF	TGCGCCAGCAGCCAAGAATTGGGATTTGTTTACGAGCAGTACTTC
TRBV30	-	TRBD2	TRBJ2-1	CAWVRGGRNEQFF	TGTGCCTGGGTGCGGGGGGGCCGGAATGAGCAGTTCTTC
TRBV19	many	-	TRBJ2-5	CVSFVSETQYF	TGTGTGAGCTTCGTTTCGGAGACCCAGTACTTC
TRBV28	-	-	TRBJ1-2	CASSPLIPRPGGYTF	TGTGCCAGCAGTCCCCTGATCCCCCGCCCAGGTGGCTACACCTTC